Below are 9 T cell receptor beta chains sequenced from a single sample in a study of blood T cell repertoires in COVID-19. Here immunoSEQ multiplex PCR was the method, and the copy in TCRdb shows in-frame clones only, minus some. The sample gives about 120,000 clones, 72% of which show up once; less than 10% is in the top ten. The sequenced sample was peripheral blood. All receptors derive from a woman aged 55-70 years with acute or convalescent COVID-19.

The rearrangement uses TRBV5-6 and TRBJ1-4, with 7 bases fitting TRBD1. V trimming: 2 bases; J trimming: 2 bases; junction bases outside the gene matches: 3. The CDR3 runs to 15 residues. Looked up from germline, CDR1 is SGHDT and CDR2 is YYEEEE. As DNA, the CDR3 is TGTGCCAGCAGCTTAACAGGGGCGACTAATGAAAAACTGTTTTTT. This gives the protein CASSLTGATNEKLFF.

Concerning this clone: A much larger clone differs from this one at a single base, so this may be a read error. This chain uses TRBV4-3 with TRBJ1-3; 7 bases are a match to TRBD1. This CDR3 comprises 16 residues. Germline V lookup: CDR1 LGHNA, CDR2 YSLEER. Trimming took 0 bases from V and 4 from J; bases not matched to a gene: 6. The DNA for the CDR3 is TGCGCCAGCAGCCAAGACTTGACAGGGACCGGAAACACCATATATTTT. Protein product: CASSQDLTGTGNTIYF.

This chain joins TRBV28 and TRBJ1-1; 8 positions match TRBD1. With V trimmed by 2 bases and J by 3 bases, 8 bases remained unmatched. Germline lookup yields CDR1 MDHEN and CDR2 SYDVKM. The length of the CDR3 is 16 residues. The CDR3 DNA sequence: TGTGCCAGCAGTTTAATCAGGGGGCCGCGAGACACTGAAGCTTTCTTT. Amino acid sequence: CASSLIRGPRDTEAFF.

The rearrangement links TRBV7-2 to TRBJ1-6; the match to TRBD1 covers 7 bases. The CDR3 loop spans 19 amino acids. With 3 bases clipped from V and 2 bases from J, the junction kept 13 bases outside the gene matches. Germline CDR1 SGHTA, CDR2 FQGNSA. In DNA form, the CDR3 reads TGTGCCAGCAGCTTCCCGCGTGGACAGGAAGGCGCCTATAATTCACCCCTCCACTTT. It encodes CASSFPRGQEGAYNSPLHF.

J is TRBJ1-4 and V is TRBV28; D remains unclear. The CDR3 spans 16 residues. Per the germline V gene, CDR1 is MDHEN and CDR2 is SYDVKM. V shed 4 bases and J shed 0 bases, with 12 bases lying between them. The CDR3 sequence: CASSSYGGSTNEKLFF. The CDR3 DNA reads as TGTGCCAGCAGTTCGTACGGAGGGTCAACTAATGAAAAACTGTTTTTT.

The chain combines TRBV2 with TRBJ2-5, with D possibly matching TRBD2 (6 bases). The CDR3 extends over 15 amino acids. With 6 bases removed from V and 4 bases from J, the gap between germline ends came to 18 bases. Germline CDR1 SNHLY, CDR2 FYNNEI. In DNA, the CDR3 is TGTGCCAGCAGGGACGACGCGGGGTCCGCAGAGACCCAGTACTTC. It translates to CASRDDAGSAETQYF. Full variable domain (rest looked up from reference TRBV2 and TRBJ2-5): EPEVTQTPSHQVTQMGQEVILRCVPISNHLYFYWYRQILGQKVEFLVSFYNNEISEKSEIFDDQFSVERPDGSNFTLKIRSTKLEDSAMYFCASRDDAGSAETQYFGPGTRLLVL.

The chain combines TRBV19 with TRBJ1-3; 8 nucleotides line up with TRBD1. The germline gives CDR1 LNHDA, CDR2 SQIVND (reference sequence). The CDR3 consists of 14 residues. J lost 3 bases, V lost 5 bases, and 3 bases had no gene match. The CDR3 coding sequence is TGTGCCAGTAGTCCGGGACAGGTTGGAAACACCATATATTTT. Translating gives CASSPGQVGNTIYF.

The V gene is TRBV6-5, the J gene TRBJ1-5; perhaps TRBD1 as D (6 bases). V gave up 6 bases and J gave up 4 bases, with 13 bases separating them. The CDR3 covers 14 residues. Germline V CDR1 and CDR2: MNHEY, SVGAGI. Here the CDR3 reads CASRDSSHNQPQHF. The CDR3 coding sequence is TGTGCCAGCAGGGACAGCTCCCATAATCAGCCCCAGCATTTT.

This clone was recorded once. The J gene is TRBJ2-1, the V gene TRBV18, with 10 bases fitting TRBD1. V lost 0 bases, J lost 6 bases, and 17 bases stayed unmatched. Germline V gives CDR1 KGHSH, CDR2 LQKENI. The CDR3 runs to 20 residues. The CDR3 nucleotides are TGTGCCAGCTCACCACCGGTTTTATCATGGGACAGGGGTTTGGGCAATGAGCAGTTCTTC. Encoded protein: CASSPPVLSWDRGLGNEQFF.